This entry is about one T cell receptor (beta chain). Enrolled during active infection, Seattle patients were then followed longitudinally. V was trimmed by 8 bases and J by 5 bases, leaving 15 bases between them. The CDR3 has 14 amino acids. Germline V gene data show CDR1 as MRHNA and CDR2 as SNTAGT. This entry belongs to a study of blood T cell repertoires in COVID-19. Study-level background: T cells, B-cell-depleted T cells, or PBMCs provided the cDNA or gDNA that served as material.

Original methodology: Estimated nucleated cell counts came from reference gene primer amplification. Clones were sequenced by immunoSEQ multiplex PCR, and TCRdb holds only the in-frame ones, with some missing. The V and J calls and clone size are taken from that table; D and trimming were inferred from the DNA. The profile shows a few hundred thousand clones, 70% to 90% of them singletons. The specimen was peripheral blood. The source is a man between 18 and 35 years old with COVID-19, enrolled during active disease. The chain joins TRBV6-4 to TRBJ2-2; D perhaps matches TRBD2 (7 bases). The CDR3 is CASGPQGGTGELFF. In nucleotides, the CDR3 is TGTGCCAGCGGACCACAGGGAGGGACCGGGGAGCTGTTTTTT.